The clone carrying this T cell receptor beta chain was seen many times. Its antigen is not identified. CDR1 and CDR2 (germline): DFQATT, SNEGSKA (reference sequence). With V trimmed by 3 bases and J by 7 bases, 15 bases remained unmatched. The CDR3 loop spans 17 amino acids. The entry originates in a study of brain T cells in children with intractable seizures. General study findings and limits: Pre-surgery blood may have been undersampled, hiding some clones. HCMV serostatus was not known, and viral specificity came from CDR3 similarity only.

Assay: immunoSEQ multiplex PCR; the TCRdb copy retains only in-frame clones and omits some. The data hold under 400,000 clones, with over 90% observed a single time. Time point indicated: blood from clinic visit 5 months post-surgery; TSC patient then seizure free. Surgery cases with the highest brain T cell transcript signatures were chosen for sequencing. This clonotype was sampled from a boy under two years old with tuberous sclerosis and intractable seizures. The sequenced sample was peripheral blood, obtained around 5 months after surgery. J is TRBJ2-3 and V is TRBV20-1; TRBD2 matches 11 bases. The CDR3 DNA sequence: TGCAGTGCTAGTATCGCTAGCGGGGGGCTCTTTGGGTATACGCAGTATTTT. Its translation: CSASIASGGLFGYTQYF.